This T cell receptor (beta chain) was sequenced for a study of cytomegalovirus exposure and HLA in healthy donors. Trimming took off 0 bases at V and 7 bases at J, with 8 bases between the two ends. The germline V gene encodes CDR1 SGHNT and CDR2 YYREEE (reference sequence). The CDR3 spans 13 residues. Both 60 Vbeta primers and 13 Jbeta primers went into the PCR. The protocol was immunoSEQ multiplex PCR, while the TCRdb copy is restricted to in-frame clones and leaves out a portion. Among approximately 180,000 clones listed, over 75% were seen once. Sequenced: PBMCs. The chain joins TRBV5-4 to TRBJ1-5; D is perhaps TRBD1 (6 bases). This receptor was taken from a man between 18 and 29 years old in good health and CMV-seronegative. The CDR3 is CASSLDGTQPQHF. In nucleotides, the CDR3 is TGTGCCAGCAGCTTGGACGGGACACAGCCCCAGCATTTT. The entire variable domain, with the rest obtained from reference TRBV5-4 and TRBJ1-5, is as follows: ETGVTQSPTHLIKTRGQQVTLRCSSQSGHNTVSWYQQALGQGPQFIFQYYREEENGRGNFPPRFSGLQFPNYSSELNVNALELDDSALYLCASSLDGTQPQHFGDGTRLSIL.